The TCR beta chain described here comes from a study of graft-versus-host responses after intestinal transplantation. Study overall: Recipients had transplants, and these were multivisceral, liver-intestinal, or isolated intestinal. After anti-thymocyte globulin induction, recipients took tacrolimus and steroids for 2 to 3 years.

Produced via immunoSEQ multiplex PCR; TCRdb's table is partial and in-frame only. This table has 25,000 or so clones, approximately 91% appearing once. V was pared by 5 bases and J by 3 bases, with 14 bases between. From germline, CDR1 is SGDLS and CDR2 YYNGEE. This CDR3 comprises 14 residues. On this clone itself: The antigen is not known. The same CDR3 also results from other DNA sequences found in this sample.

Whole-study findings and limits: GvH clones were identified in recipient marrow, with some first appearing in ileum or blood. Among circulating GvH clones, peak levels were associated with early post-transplant declines in HvG clones.

The origin of this receptor is a human patient who received an intestinal transplant, so some T cells may come from the graft donor. The genes are TRBV9 and TRBJ1-1, with D uncertain. This specimen was PBMCs, taken 38 to 40 days after intestinal transplant. This CDR3 is CASSVVAMDTEAFF. The CDR3 DNA is TGTGCCAGCAGTGTTGTGGCGATGGACACTGAAGCTTTCTTT.